This T cell receptor beta chain appears in the sequencing data of a study of blood T cell repertoires in COVID-19. This clone was counted at least ten times. The same CDR3 is also encoded by other DNA sequences in this sample. From germline, CDR1 is SGHAT and CDR2 FQNNGV. This CDR3 is built from 14 residues. Trimming cost V 1 base and J 2 bases; bases outside gene matches: 2. TCRdb keeps only in-frame clones here, not all; method: immunoSEQ multiplex PCR. The data hold 200,000 to 250,000 clones, with roughly 80% observed a single time. The receptor was isolated from a woman aged 40 to 49 with acute COVID-19. The source material was PBMCs or T cells enriched from blood (not recorded which). The V gene is TRBV11-2, the J gene TRBJ2-7; 7 positions match TRBD1. The CDR3 region has the DNA TGTGCCAGCAGCTTAGGCAGGGGGACCTACGAGCAGTACTTC. It codes for CASSLGRGTYEQYF. The full variable domain, with the rest looked up from reference TRBV11-2 and TRBJ2-7, is EAGVAQSPRYKIIEKRQSVAFWCNPISGHATLYWYQQILGQGPKLLIQFQNNGVVDDSQLPKDRFSAERLKGVDSTLKIQPAKLEDSAVYLCASSLGRGTYEQYFGPGTRLTVT.